This passage covers 20 T cell receptor beta chains from one sample sequenced in a study of T cells in localized non-small cell lung cancer. Repertoires were generated with immunoSEQ multiplex PCR, while TCRdb's copy carries only in-frame clones and drops some. The sample yields 13,000 or so clones, 28% seen once. Specimen: lung tumor tissue, collected before any cancer treatment. All receptors come from an older female donor with stage I lung adenocarcinoma.

The chain combines TRBV11-3 with TRBJ2-2; tentatively, D is TRBD2 (6 bases). The V gene lost 5 bases and the J gene lost 0 bases, with 13 bases spanning the gap. The CDR3 has 16 residues. From germline, CDR1 is SGHNT and CDR2 YENEEA. CDR3: CASSLLGGTNTGELFF. The DNA for the CDR3 is TGTGCCAGCAGCCTCCTTGGAGGGACGAACACCGGGGAGCTGTTTTTT.

V gene TRBV10-2 combines with J gene TRBJ2-1; 10 bases line up with TRBD1. The V gene end was trimmed by 4 bases and the J gene end by 0 bases; junction bases not matched to a gene: 6. Looked up from germline, CDR1 is WSHSY and CDR2 is SAAADI. The CDR3 consists of 17 residues. The CDR3 sequence is CASSVGTGVPSYNEQFF. The CDR3 coding sequence is TGCGCCAGCAGTGTCGGGACAGGGGTTCCCTCCTACAATGAGCAGTTCTTC.

This clone was counted a few times. The V call is TRBV11-3, the J call TRBJ2-7; 9 bases line up with TRBD1. The CDR3 is 14 amino acids. Looked up from germline, CDR1 is SGHNT and CDR2 is YENEEA. Germline trimming cut 3 bases from V and 5 bases from J; bases unmatched to any gene: 5. In DNA, the CDR3 is TGTGCCAGCAGCTTCCGTACAGGGGGCAACGAGCAGTACTTC. This encodes CASSFRTGGNEQYF.

This chain joins TRBV11-3 and TRBJ2-1; 10 bases match TRBD2. Germline trimming cut 5 bases from V and 7 bases from J; bases unmatched to any gene: 8. The CDR3 totals 15 residues. Germline CDR1 SGHNT, CDR2 YENEEA. The CDR3 reads CASSPFEREGNEQFF. In DNA form, the CDR3 reads TGTGCCAGCAGCCCTTTTGAGCGGGAGGGGAATGAGCAGTTCTTC. The complete variable domain, with remaining parts taken from reference TRBV11-3 and TRBJ2-1, reads EAGVVQSPRYKIIEKKQPVAFWCNPISGHNTLYWYLQNLGQGPELLIRYENEEAVDDSQLPKDRFSAERLKGVDSTLKIQPAELGDSAVYLCASSPFEREGNEQFFGPGTRLTVL.

The chain has TRBV6-8 and TRBJ2-7; no clear D. Trimming removed 8 bases at V and 0 bases at J, with 8 bases between. The CDR3 runs 12 residues. Germline V gene lookup returns CDR1 MNHGY and CDR2 SAAAGT. The CDR3 region has the DNA TGTGCCAGCCGGACCTACTCCTACGAGCAGTACTTC. Its protein product is CASRTYSYEQYF.

This clone was counted only a few times. In nucleotides, the CDR3 is TGTGCCAGCAGCCGAGCGGCAGGGGAAAATCAGCCCCAGCATTTT. Translated: CASSRAAGENQPQHF. The genes are TRBV11-3 and TRBJ1-5, with D tentatively TRBD1 (6 bases). The CDR3 length is 15 residues. Trimming left V 5 bases short and J 4 bases short, with 15 bases between. Germline values: CDR1 SGHNT, CDR2 YENEEA.

This chain connects TRBV6-8 to TRBJ1-5; D is possibly TRBD1 (6 bases). Germline CDR1 and CDR2: MNHGY and SAAAGT. This CDR3 has 14 amino acids. The V and J ends lost 7 bases and 3 bases respectively, with 13 bases between them. In DNA, the CDR3 is TGTGCCAGCATGGGCAGGGGAAACAATCAGCCCCAGCATTTT. Its protein product is CASMGRGNNQPQHF.

The chain joins TRBV19 to TRBJ1-4, with a tentative D call TRBD1 (6 bases). The germline gives CDR1 LNHDA, CDR2 SQIVND (reference sequence). The CDR3 consists of 15 residues. The V end lost 4 bases, the J end lost 4 bases, and 13 bases lay between the germline ends. CDR3 region: CASSNKDRYNEKLFF. CDR3 sequence (DNA): TGTGCCAGTAGTAATAAGGACAGATATAATGAAAAACTGTTTTTT.

CDR3 coding DNA: TGTGCCAGCAGGACAGGTGACGGGATTCCCTACGAGCAGTACTTC. The encoded protein is CASRTGDGIPYEQYF. The chain joins TRBV11-3 to TRBJ2-7; TRBD1 is a possible D gene (6 bases). The CDR3 is made up of 15 amino acids. From germline, CDR1 is SGHNT and CDR2 YENEEA. The V end was cut by 6 bases, the J end by 2 bases, with 17 bases between. The full variable domain, its missing parts supplied by reference TRBV11-3 and TRBJ2-7, is EAGVVQSPRYKIIEKKQPVAFWCNPISGHNTLYWYLQNLGQGPELLIRYENEEAVDDSQLPKDRFSAERLKGVDSTLKIQPAELGDSAVYLCASRTGDGIPYEQYFGPGTRLTVT.

This clone was detected a few times. CDR3 residues: CAIRDREGEKLFF. The CDR3 DNA sequence: TGTGCCATCAGGGACAGGGAGGGTGAAAAACTGTTTTTT. J is TRBJ1-4 and V is TRBV6-8; 9 nucleotides align to TRBD1. V lost 10 bases and J lost 7; bases outside the gene matches: 7. The CDR3 has 13 residues. The germline CDR1 and CDR2 sequences are MNHGY and SAAAGT.

V usage is TRBV19 and J usage is TRBJ1-4; no clear D gene. Germline V CDR1 and CDR2: LNHDA, SQIVND (reference sequence). The CDR3 loop spans 14 amino acids. Trimming stripped 3 bases from V and 0 bases from J, with 5 bases between. This chain's CDR3 is CASSISPTNEKLFF. The DNA for the CDR3 is TGTGCCAGTAGTATTTCCCCAACTAATGAAAAACTGTTTTTT.

This clone has more than one count but fewer than ten. CDR3 sequence (DNA): TGTGCCAGCAAGCGGGGGGGATTCACAGATACGCAGTATTTT. Protein sequence: CASKRGGFTDTQYF. This sequence joins TRBV11-3 and TRBJ2-3; TRBD2 matches at 10 bases. V gave up 7 bases and J gave up 2 bases; unmatched junction bases: 3. The CDR3 is 14 amino acids. Germline lookup yields CDR1 SGHNT and CDR2 YENEEA.

There are a few counts of this clone. At one boundary the junction diverges from the germline segment, which might be a read error. V usage is TRBV6-4 and J usage is TRBJ2-5; D gene uncertain. Germline V gene sequence: CDR1 MRHNA, CDR2 SNTAGT. The CDR3 is 11 residues long. As DNA, the CDR3 is TGTGCCATCAGTGCCCAAGAGACCCAGTACTTC. Translation gives CAISAQETQYF.

This clone was found a few times. This sequence joins TRBV6-8 and TRBJ2-7, with 9 nucleotides matching TRBD2. Trimming cost V 3 bases and J 6 bases; bases outside gene matches: 9. CDR3 size: 15 residues. Germline CDR1 reads MNHGY; CDR2 reads SAAAGT. The DNA for the CDR3 is TGTGCCAGCAGTTATAATAGCGGGAGAGGACGCGAGCAGTACTTC. Residues: CASSYNSGRGREQYF.

This clone was detected a few times. This chain links TRBV9 with TRBJ1-4, with D possibly being TRBD1 (5 bases). V lost 0 bases and J lost 8, with 17 bases in between. The CDR3 loop spans 16 amino acids. Germline V gives CDR1 SGDLS, CDR2 YYNGEE. CDR3 nucleotide sequence: TGTGCCAGCAGCGTAGACGAGGGCAGGGTGGGGGAAAAACTGTTTTTT. Its protein product is CASSVDEGRVGEKLFF.

This clone was found a few times. CDR3 sequence: CASSEDTSTDTQYF. CDR3 bases: TGTGCCAGCAGTGAAGACACTAGCACAGATACGCAGTATTTT. V gene TRBV9 combines with J gene TRBJ2-3; D is undetermined. The CDR3 length is 14 residues. Germline V gene lookup returns CDR1 SGDLS and CDR2 YYNGEE. The V gene lost 5 bases and the J gene lost 0 bases, with 10 bases spanning the gap.

This chain joins TRBV18 and TRBJ2-3; D ambiguous. The length of the CDR3 is 16 residues. In germline, CDR1 is KGHSH, CDR2 LQKENI. Deletions cut 0 bases from V and 0 bases from J, with 10 bases between. CDR3 in amino acids: CASSPPTSASTDTQYF. CDR3 in DNA: TGTGCCAGCTCACCACCAACATCGGCTAGCACAGATACGCAGTATTTT.

A few counts support this clone. The rearrangement links TRBV6-8 to TRBJ2-3, with D tentatively TRBD1 (6 bases). Germline V lookup: CDR1 MNHGY, CDR2 SAAAGT. The CDR3 extends over 13 amino acids. Trimming removed 7 bases from V and 6 bases from J, with 14 bases in between. The CDR3: CASISPGHDTQYF. The DNA for the CDR3 is TGTGCCAGCATATCCCCGGGACACGATACGCAGTATTTT.

The chain carries TRBV19 and TRBJ1-4; a weak D match, TRBD1 (5 bases). Germline assignment: CDR1 LNHDA and CDR2 SQIVND (reference sequence). The CDR3 covers 15 residues. Trimming left V 7 bases short and J 4 bases short, with 16 bases between. CDR3 DNA: TGTGCCAGTACTCCTCCGGGGGGTCGTAATGAAAAACTGTTTTTT. Protein: CASTPPGGRNEKLFF.

The chain joins TRBV25-1 to TRBJ1-2, with 9 bases fitting TRBD1. The germline CDR1 and CDR2 sequences are MGHDK and SYGVNS. V was clipped by 6 bases and J by 0 bases; unmatched bases: 8. The CDR3 totals 16 residues. The CDR3 bases are TGTGCCAGCAGCAGAGGACAGGGGTTAGCTAACTATGGCTACACCTTC. Translated: CASSRGQGLANYGYTF.